This T cell receptor beta chain comes out of a study of cytomegalovirus exposure and HLA in healthy donors. Study-level points and caveats: Researchers catalogued approximately 170 TCR beta chains as cytomegalovirus-associated. The finding came from a later analysis; first-cohort TCR clusters tended to co-occur in the 90 to 150 validation repertoires.

While the first cohort had 600 to 800 subjects, the donors belonged to the separate validation cohort of about 120 subjects. To note about this clone: What it recognizes is unknown.

TCRdb's copy holds only in-frame clones and misses some; the assay was immunoSEQ multiplex PCR. The sample carries around 260,000 clones, roughly 88% recorded once. The CDR3 has 17 residues. Germline V lookup: CDR1 MNHEY, CDR2 SMNVEV (reference sequence). V was trimmed by 2 bases and J by 3 bases, leaving 20 bases between them. The sample consisted of PBMCs. The chain uses TRBV27 and TRBJ2-7; tentatively, D is TRBD1 or TRBD2 (5 bases each). The TCR originated in a woman aged 25 to 39 in good health and CMV-seronegative. The CDR3 is CASSLAPTPGPFYEQYF. Here the CDR3 DNA reads TGTGCCAGCAGTTTAGCCCCTACCCCGGGACCATTCTACGAGCAGTACTTC.